This is a list of T cell receptor beta chains from one sample in a study of glioma-infiltrating T cells after dendritic cell vaccination. TCRdb's copy holds only in-frame clones and misses some; the assay was immunoSEQ multiplex PCR. The sample consists of 80,000 to 95,000 clones, about 85% of them appearing once. Sequenced material: blood, taken after dendritic cell vaccination. These receptors all come from a human donor with glioblastoma. Each CDR3 is given with its conserved first and last residue. A D gene is named only where the DNA matches it firmly. Clone size is given for some rows only: seen once, a few or many times, or a class if the clone is expanded.

V	size	length	D	J	CDR3	DNA
TRBV5-5	NA	13	NA	TRBJ2-7	CASSFYSSYEQYF	TGTGCCAGCAGCTTTTACAGCTCCTACGAGCAGTACTTC
TRBV19	NA	13	TRBD2	TRBJ2-1	CASASGRYNEQFF	TGTGCCAGTGCTAGCGGGAGGTACAATGAGCAGTTCTTC
TRBV18	NA	15	NA	TRBJ2-1	CASPPPNRDGNEQFF	TGTGCCAGCCCCCCCCCGAACAGGGATGGAAATGAGCAGTTCTTC
TRBV7-7	NA	11	NA	TRBJ2-2	CASTDTGELFF	TGTGCCAGCACCGACACCGGGGAGCTGTTTTTT
TRBV18	NA	14	NA	TRBJ1-1	CASSRDAGNTEAFF	TGTGCCAGCTCTCGAGACGCGGGGAACACTGAAGCTTTCTTT
TRBV7-9	NA	16	TRBD2	TRBJ2-3	CASSLRLASGTDTQYF	TGTGCCAGCAGCTTACGACTAGCTAGTGGCACAGATACGCAGTATTTT
TRBV6-1	NA	12	NA	TRBJ1-2	CASSAVIYGYTF	TGTGCCAGCAGTGCAGTAATTTATGGCTACACCTTC
TRBV27	once	16	TRBD1	TRBJ2-7	CASSAAPGTGAHEQYF	TGTGCCAGCAGTGCCGCCCCCGGGACAGGGGCTCACGAGCAGTACTTC
TRBV18	NA	13	TRBD1	TRBJ1-5	CASSQGENQPQHF	TGTGCCAGCTCGCAGGGGGAGAATCAGCCCCAGCATTTT
TRBV7-6	NA	15	NA	TRBJ2-7	CASSPLGGRFSEQYF	TGTGCCAGCAGCCCCCTCGGGGGTAGGTTTAGCGAGCAGTACTTC
TRBV11-2	NA	13	NA	TRBJ2-7	CASSPEQGNEQYF	TGTGCCAGCAGCCCAGAACAGGGAAACGAGCAGTACTTC
TRBV4-1	NA	13	NA	TRBJ1-3	CASSQDFSSGADF	TGCGCCAGCAGCCAAGATTTCTCATCAGGGGCAGATTTT
TRBV19	NA	16	NA	TRBJ2-5	CASSSYRGGGQETQYF	TGTGCCAGTAGCTCATACAGGGGAGGAGGGCAAGAGACCCAGTACTTC
TRBV19	NA	14	TRBD1	TRBJ1-2	CASSMIEGALGYTF	TGTGCCAGTAGTATGATTGAGGGGGCTCTTGGCTACACCTTC
TRBV6-6	NA	14	NA	TRBJ1-1	CASSYSPGVTEAFF	TGTGCCAGCAGTTACAGCCCGGGGGTAACTGAAGCTTTCTTT
TRBV30	few	14	NA	TRBJ1-5	CAWSGGLGNQPQHF	TGTGCCTGGAGTGGGGGGCTTGGCAATCAGCCCCAGCATTTT
TRBV4-3	once	14	NA	TRBJ2-2	CASSQTRGTGELFF	TGCGCCAGCAGCCAGACTCGAGGCACCGGGGAGCTGTTTTTT
TRBV19	NA	18	NA	TRBJ2-2	CASSIIQFKKQKSGELFF	TGTGCCAGTAGTATAATCCAATTTAAAAAACAAAAATCCGGGGAGCTGTTTTTT
TRBV29-1	NA	15	TRBD2	TRBJ2-1	CSVEALGSGDNEQFF	TGCAGCGTTGAAGCCCTAGGTAGCGGGGATAATGAGCAGTTCTTC
TRBV7-9	few	13	NA	TRBJ1-6	CATRAGSNSPLHF	TGTGCCACCCGGGCGGGTAGCAATTCACCCCTCCACTTT
TRBV18	NA	14	TRBD2	TRBJ2-7	CASSTSGGGYEQYF	TGTGCCAGCTCAACCAGCGGGGGAGGCTACGAGCAGTACTTC
TRBV27	NA	19	TRBD2	TRBJ2-3	CASSLSMIAGDIAADTQYF	TGTGCCAGCAGTTTATCGATGATAGCGGGAGATATAGCGGCAGATACGCAGTATTTT
TRBV9	few	15	NA	TRBJ2-7	CASSVGRTAPYEQYF	TGTGCCAGCAGCGTAGGGAGGACCGCTCCCTACGAGCAGTACTTC
TRBV2	NA	12	NA	TRBJ2-1	CASSVTLNEQFF	TGTGCCAGCAGCGTGACATTGAATGAGCAGTTCTTC
TRBV7-2	NA	17	TRBD2	TRBJ2-1	CASSLVVAGGYYNEQFF	TGTGCCAGCAGCTTAGTCGTAGCGGGGGGCTACTACAATGAGCAGTTCTTC
TRBV6-4	NA	16	NA	TRBJ2-7	CASSDSADRSAYEQYF	TGTGCCAGCAGTGACTCAGCCGACAGGAGCGCCTACGAGCAGTACTTC
TRBV5-1	NA	13	NA	TRBJ1-2	CASSSTANYGYTF	TGCGCCAGCAGCTCAACAGCTAACTATGGCTACACCTTC
TRBV2	NA	13	NA	TRBJ2-1	CASKERSYNEQFF	TGTGCCAGCAAAGAGCGATCCTACAATGAGCAGTTCTTC
TRBV5-1	NA	17	TRBD1	TRBJ1-1	CASSLAMGQGLYTEAFF	TGCGCCAGCAGCTTGGCGATGGGACAGGGGCTTTATACTGAAGCTTTCTTT
TRBV7-2	NA	16	TRBD1	TRBJ1-4	CASSLRRGPGNEKLFF	TGTGCCAGCAGCTTACGGAGGGGGCCGGGTAATGAAAAACTGTTTTTT
TRBV7-3	NA	15	NA	TRBJ1-2	CASSSVPGQLYGYTF	TGTGCCAGCAGCTCCGTCCCCGGACAGCTGTATGGCTACACCTTC
TRBV7-3	NA	16	TRBD1	TRBJ2-1	CASRQYPGQGHNEQFF	TGTGCCAGCAGACAATACCCCGGACAGGGCCACAATGAGCAGTTCTTC
TRBV5-4	few	13	NA	TRBJ2-7	CASSFSGIGEQYF	TGTGCCAGCAGCTTTTCGGGGATCGGGGAGCAGTACTTC
TRBV6-5	NA	13	TRBD1	TRBJ1-1	CASSTWTGTEAFF	TGTGCCAGCAGTACCTGGACAGGGACTGAAGCTTTCTTT
TRBV10-2	NA	14	TRBD1	TRBJ1-6	CASRAGQGNSPLHF	TGCGCCAGCAGGGCAGGACAGGGGAATTCACCCCTCCACTTT
TRBV28	NA	14	TRBD1	TRBJ2-3	CASVERTGLNTQYF	TGTGCCAGCGTGGAACGGACAGGGCTTAATACGCAGTATTTT
TRBV12-5	NA	20	NA	TRBJ2-3	CASGLVPNGGGGGITDTQYF	TGTGCTAGTGGTTTGGTTCCCAACGGGGGTGGAGGCGGGATCACAGATACGCAGTATTTT
TRBV6-5	NA	16	TRBD2	TRBJ2-3	CASSYSGSGGANTQYF	TGTGCCAGCAGTTACTCGGGTAGCGGGGGGGCGAATACGCAGTATTTT
TRBV6-1	NA	12	NA	TRBJ2-2	CASSVVAGELFF	TGTGCCAGCAGTGTTGTCGCCGGGGAGCTGTTTTTT